Presented here are 25 T cell receptor beta chains from one specimen sequenced in a study of blood T cell repertoires in COVID-19. Assay used: immunoSEQ multiplex PCR; TCRdb lists only in-frame clones, some missing. The table records over 45,000 clones, 83% of them present only once. The sample taken for sequencing was peripheral blood. Source of these receptors: a man in his sixties with active COVID-19.

V is TRBV4-2 and J is TRBJ2-3; the match to TRBD2 covers 12 bases. CDR1 and CDR2 from the germline V gene are LGHNA and YNFKEQ. The CDR3 totals 16 residues. V lost 4 bases, J lost 7 bases, and 9 bases stayed unmatched. The CDR3 spells CASSPRLAGEGYTQYF. The CDR3 DNA reads as TGTGCCAGCAGCCCACGACTAGCGGGAGAGGGATATACGCAGTATTTT.

J is TRBJ2-3 and V is TRBV7-2; 9 bases map to TRBD1. The germline CDR1 and CDR2 sequences are SGHTA and FQGNSA. V shed 3 bases, J shed 4 bases, and the junction held 5 bases outside the gene matches. The CDR3 has 15 residues. The CDR3 region is CASSFGQGTSDTQYF. The CDR3 DNA follows: TGTGCCAGCAGCTTTGGACAGGGGACCTCAGATACGCAGTATTTT.

This chain connects TRBV21-1 to TRBJ1-5; the table gives TRBD1 as D, unverified against the DNA. TRBV21-1 counts as a pseudogene. The CDR3 is 13 residues long. The CDR3 DNA reads TGTGCCAGAAAGGGGCGTAGCAATCAGCCCCAGCATTTT. Translated: CARKGRSNQPQHF.

This CDR3 is CASSESGRGRNNEQFF. The CDR3, as DNA: TGCGCCAGCAGTGAGTCGGGCAGGGGGCGCAATAATGAGCAGTTCTTC. The chain couples TRBV10-2 to TRBJ2-1, with TRBD1 matching 8 bases. V lost 0 bases, J lost 7 bases, and 8 bases stayed unmatched. The CDR3 sequence is 16 residues long. Germline V CDR1 and CDR2: WSHSY, SAAADI.

The chain uses TRBV6-7 and TRBJ2-3; TRBD2 aligns across 9 bases. TRBV6-7 is an ORF, and what it does is uncertain. The CDR3 contains 18 residues. With V trimmed by 0 bases and J by 1 base, 8 bases remained unmatched. The CDR3: CASSYSGPKREGTDTQYF. As DNA, the CDR3 is TGTGCCAGCAGTTACTCGGGTCCAAAGCGGGAGGGCACAGATACGCAGTATTTT.

This clone appeared a few times. This chain uses TRBV6-2 or TRBV6-3 with TRBJ2-5; weak D call: TRBD2 (6 bases). V lost 8 bases, J lost 5 bases, and 21 bases lay in between. Germline loops: CDR1 MNHEY, CDR2 SVGEGT. The CDR3 has 15 amino acids. CDR3 in amino acids: CASGPRGGAGETQYF. The CDR3 DNA reads TGTGCCAGCGGCCCAAGAGGCGGGGCTGGGGAGACCCAGTACTTC.

The chain uses TRBV5-5 and TRBJ2-7; the D is unclear. Germline loops: CDR1 SGHKS, CDR2 YYEKEE (reference sequence). The CDR3 extends over 15 amino acids. Trimming pared 0 bases from V and 1 base from J, leaving 11 bases between. The CDR3 coding sequence is TGTGCCAGCAGCTTGGTGCCAATAGATTCCTACGAGCAGTACTTC. Its translation is CASSLVPIDSYEQYF.

J is TRBJ1-3 and V is TRBV7-2, with TRBD1 identical over 9 bases. The CDR3 spans 15 residues. In germline, CDR1 is SGHTA, CDR2 FQGNSA. The V and J ends lost 5 bases and 4 bases, in that order; junction bases with no gene match: 6. Written as DNA, the CDR3 is TGTGCCAGCAGCCCTTGGACAGGGGAAGGAAACACCATATATTTT. It is translated as CASSPWTGEGNTIYF. Drawing the rest from reference TRBV7-2 and TRBJ1-3, the complete variable domain is GAGVSQSPSNKVTEKGKDVELRCDPISGHTALYWYRQSLGQGLEFLIYFQGNSAPDKSGLPSDRFSAERTGGSVSTLTIQRTQQEDSAVYLCASSPWTGEGNTIYFGEGSWLTVV.

The chain employs TRBV6-1 and TRBJ2-4; 7 bases match TRBD1. The CDR3 is 17 residues long. Germline lookup yields CDR1 MNHNS and CDR2 SASEGT. Trimming cost V 4 bases and J 4 bases; bases outside gene matches: 13. CDR3 sequence: CASSGEWIAGGKNIQYF. DNA for the CDR3: TGTGCCAGCAGTGGGGAGTGGATCGCAGGGGGTAAAAACATTCAGTACTTC.

The chain has TRBV6-5 and TRBJ1-4; D may be TRBD1 (6 bases). V gave up 6 bases and J gave up 7 bases, with 15 bases separating them. CDR1 and CDR2 (germline): MNHEY, SVGAGI. This CDR3 has 14 amino acids. The CDR3 sequence: CASSDTGTGEKLFF. The CDR3 region has the DNA TGTGCCAGCAGCGACACAGGGACGGGTGAAAAACTGTTTTTT.

The chain joins TRBV5-1 to TRBJ2-7, with D possibly being TRBD2 (6 bases). The V and J ends lost 0 bases and 4 bases respectively, with 14 bases between them. The CDR3 has 15 residues. Germline V gives CDR1 SGHRS, CDR2 YFSETQ. This CDR3 reads CASSLGGTPEYEQYF. The CDR3 DNA sequence: TGCGCCAGCAGCTTGGGCGGGACTCCAGAGTACGAGCAGTACTTC.

The chain recombines TRBV2 with TRBJ1-2; 7 nucleotides agree with TRBD1. CDR3 length equals 14 residues. Germline CDR1 is SNHLY and CDR2 is FYNNEI. Trimming took 7 bases from V and 5 from J; bases not matched to a gene: 10. CDR3 region: CASIGASGGYGYTF. The CDR3, as DNA: TGTGCCAGCATCGGCGCCTCAGGGGGTTATGGCTACACCTTC.

In its sample, this clone was seen once. The V gene is TRBV11-3, the J gene TRBJ1-1; D is possibly TRBD1 (5 bases). CDR1 is SGHNT, CDR2 YENEEA, per germline. V was trimmed by 1 base and J by 6 bases, leaving 12 bases between them. This CDR3 comprises 14 residues. The CDR3 nucleotides are TGTGCCAGCAGCTTAGGTTTCAGGGAATCTGAAGCTTTCTTT. This gives the protein CASSLGFRESEAFF.

This rearrangement joins TRBV2 to TRBJ2-2, with 10 bases fitting TRBD1. The CDR3 contains 16 residues. The germline V gene encodes CDR1 SNHLY and CDR2 FYNNEI. The trim removed 4 bases at V and 5 bases at J, leaving 7 bases unmatched. The CDR3: CASSVGGTGVTGELFF. The CDR3 DNA reads as TGTGCCAGCAGTGTAGGTGGGACAGGGGTAACCGGGGAGCTGTTTTTT.

This chain links TRBV2 with TRBJ2-5, with 11 positions matching TRBD1. With V trimmed by 6 bases and J by 4 bases, 13 bases remained unmatched. The CDR3 spans 17 residues. The V gene's germline CDR1 is SNHLY and CDR2 FYNNEI. The CDR3 DNA is TGTGCCAGCAGCCATAACCAAGGGACAGGGGGAGGAGAGACCCAGTACTTC. This encodes CASSHNQGTGGGETQYF. Filled out from reference TRBV2 and TRBJ2-5, the complete variable domain reads EPEVTQTPSHQVTQMGQEVILRCVPISNHLYFYWYRQILGQKVEFLVSFYNNEISEKSEIFDDQFSVERPDGSNFTLKIRSTKLEDSAMYFCASSHNQGTGGGETQYFGPGTRLLVL.

The J gene is TRBJ1-5, the V gene TRBV5-1; weak D call: TRBD1 (5 bases). The CDR3 covers 15 residues. Germline V gene data show CDR1 as SGHRS and CDR2 as YFSETQ. V shed 0 bases and J shed 4 bases, with 11 bases lying between them. As DNA, the CDR3 is TGCGCCAGCAGCTTGGTAGGAGACAGAAATCAGCCCCAGCATTTT. Protein sequence: CASSLVGDRNQPQHF. The variable domain in full, with the rest retrieved from reference TRBV5-1 and TRBJ1-5, is KAGVTQTPRYLIKTRGQQVTLSCSPISGHRSVSWYQQTPGQGLQFLFEYFSETQRNKGNFPGRFSGRQFSNSRSEMNVSTLELGDSALYLCASSLVGDRNQPQHFGDGTRLSIL.

The rearrangement uses TRBV5-1 and TRBJ1-1; D uncertain. The CDR3 is made up of 14 amino acids. The V end lost 1 base, the J end lost 0 bases, and 7 bases lay between the germline ends. CDR1 is SGHRS, CDR2 YFSETQ, per germline. DNA for the CDR3: TGCGCCAGCAGCTTGTCTGAGATGAACACTGAAGCTTTCTTT. Protein product: CASSLSEMNTEAFF.

The rearrangement links TRBV18 to TRBJ2-5; D call uncertain. CDR3 size: 12 residues. Germline CDR1 and CDR2: KGHSH and LQKENI. V lost 3 bases and J lost 2, with 4 bases in between. The CDR3 loop reads CASSPTQETQYF. The CDR3, as DNA: TGTGCCAGCTCACCGACACAAGAGACCCAGTACTTC.

This rearrangement joins TRBV4-3 to TRBJ1-4; TRBD1 matches at 11 bases. Germline CDR1 and CDR2: LGHNA and YSLEER. This CDR3 comprises 20 residues. Trimming at V came to 0 bases and at J to 1 base, leaving 10 bases not matched to a gene. As DNA, the CDR3 is TGCGCCAGCAGCCAAGATTACTGGGGACAGGGGGGAGGAACTAATGAAAAACTGTTTTTT. Protein: CASSQDYWGQGGGTNEKLFF.

The chain employs TRBV5-1 and TRBJ2-7, with D possibly TRBD1 on 6 matching bases. Germline V gives CDR1 SGHRS, CDR2 YFSETQ. CDR3 size: 16 residues. Trimming removed 2 bases from V and 4 bases from J, with 19 bases in between. The CDR3 region has the DNA TGCGCCAGCAGCTTCAACCGGGACAACAAACAGTACGAGCAGTACTTC. This codes for CASSFNRDNKQYEQYF.

V usage is TRBV3-1 (or the pseudogene TRBV3-2) and J usage is TRBJ2-7; possible D gene TRBD2, 7 bases. V gave up 0 bases and J gave up 6 bases, with 15 bases separating them. Germline assignment: CDR1 LGHDT and CDR2 YNNKEL (reference sequence). The CDR3 consists of 15 residues. The chain's CDR3 is CASSQDGGGLGEQYF. In DNA form, the CDR3 reads TGTGCCAGCAGCCAAGATGGGGGGGGCTTGGGCGAGCAGTACTTC.

The chain uses TRBV11-2 and TRBJ2-1; 11 positions match TRBD2. V shed 5 bases, J shed 5 bases, and the junction held 2 bases outside the gene matches. Per the germline V gene, CDR1 is SGHAT and CDR2 is FQNNGV. CDR3 length: 14 amino acids. CDR3 residues: CASSGGLADNEQFF. In nucleotides, the CDR3 is TGTGCCAGCAGCGGGGGACTAGCGGACAATGAGCAGTTCTTC.

This clone came up once. The chain has TRBV6-4 and TRBJ2-6; D is ambiguous. V gave up 0 bases and J gave up 0 bases, with 3 bases separating them. The germline V gene encodes CDR1 MRHNA and CDR2 SNTAGT. The CDR3 has 15 residues. CDR3: CASSDSHSGANVLTF. CDR3 bases: TGTGCCAGCAGTGACTCACACTCTGGGGCCAACGTCCTGACTTTC.

V usage is TRBV11-2 and J usage is TRBJ2-1; the match to TRBD2 covers 15 bases. This CDR3 comprises 13 residues. Germline-derived CDR1 and CDR2 are SGHAT and FQNNGV. Germline trimming cut 5 bases from V and 15 bases from J; bases unmatched to any gene: 5. CDR3 protein: CASSAGTSGRLFF. The CDR3 DNA reads as TGTGCCAGCAGCGCCGGGACTAGCGGGAGGCTGTTCTTC.

This sequence joins TRBV18 and TRBJ2-1; D gene ambiguous. Trimming removed 6 bases from V and 8 bases from J, with 8 bases in between. Germline V gene sequence: CDR1 KGHSH, CDR2 LQKENI. The CDR3 covers 11 residues. The CDR3 reads CASSLLDEQFF. For the CDR3, the DNA is TGTGCCAGCTCCCTATTGGATGAGCAGTTCTTC.